This TCR beta chain was identified in a study of cytomegalovirus exposure and HLA in healthy donors. Whole-study context: Of some 400 genotyped donors, roughly 81% grouped in the Caucasian-associated ancestry cluster.

Healthy people donating bone marrow made up the donors. The sample holds a few counts of this clone. CDR1 is SGHVS and CDR2 is FNYEAQ in the germline V gene. V lost 5 bases and J lost 6; bases outside the gene matches: 3. The CDR3 is 14 amino acids. Researchers ran the PCR with 60 Vbeta and 13 Jbeta primers. Here immunoSEQ multiplex PCR was the method, and the copy in TCRdb shows in-frame clones only, minus some. The sample has about 190,000 clones, 80% seen once. The rearrangement uses TRBV7-6 and TRBJ1-5; 11 bases match TRBD1. Sequencing used PBMCs. This TCR was sampled from a middle-aged man in good health and CMV-seropositive. The CDR3 here is CASSPGTGGQPQHF. The CDR3 region has the DNA TGTGCCAGCAGCCCGGGGACAGGGGGTCAGCCCCAGCATTTT.